This passage covers 25 T cell receptor beta chains from one sample sequenced in a study of identical twins' blood T cells. MiXCR was run by TCRdb on the 5' RACE reads, yielding one entry per CDR3 protein. The sample records 350,000 to 450,000 distinct CDR3 sequences, about 28% being singletons. Sequencing was carried out using PBMCs. These receptors came from a woman aged 18-55 years in good health.

CDR3 region: CASSLDPYGGGNYEQYF. The CDR3, as DNA: TGTGCCAGCAGCTTAGATCCCTATGGTGGCGGGAACTACGAGCAGTACTTC. V is TRBV11-2 and J is TRBJ2-7; perhaps TRBD2 as D (6 bases). Germline assignment: CDR1 SGHAT and CDR2 FQNNGV. V shed 0 bases and J shed 3 bases, with 18 bases lying between them. CDR3 length: 17 residues.

The rearrangement joins TRBV11-1 to TRBJ1-1; D is uncertain. The CDR3 sequence is 15 residues long. The ends were cut back, 5 bases at V and 2 bases at J, with 15 bases in the middle. Looked up from germline, CDR1 is SGHAT and CDR2 is FQDESV (reference sequence). The CDR3 sequence is CASSRGDEINTEAFF. DNA of the CDR3: TGTGCCAGCAGCCGGGGTGACGAAATAAACACTGAAGCTTTCTTT.

The table lists this clonotype with a few counts. This chain uses TRBV9 with TRBJ2-5; the D gene is possibly TRBD2 (5 bases). This CDR3 has 13 residues. The germline V and J ends were trimmed by 9 bases and 1 base, with 13 bases remaining between them. Germline values: CDR1 SGDLS, CDR2 YYNGEE. The CDR3 region is CAIRHGLQETQYF. CDR3 DNA: TGTGCCATCCGACACGGACTCCAAGAGACCCAGTACTTC.

The sample holds a few counts of this clonotype. V is TRBV7-9 and J is TRBJ1-1; perhaps TRBD1 as D (6 bases). The CDR3 spans 12 residues. Germline-derived CDR1 and CDR2 are SEHNR and FQNEAQ (reference sequence). V lost 5 bases and J 11 bases, leaving 15 bases between the germline ends. The CDR3 coding sequence is TGTGCCAGCAGCCGCAACAGGGAAGACGCTTTCTTT. Translated: CASSRNREDAFF. Together with reference TRBV7-9 and TRBJ1-1, the CDR3 gives the full variable domain: DTGVSQNPRHKITKRGQNVTFRCDPISEHNRLYWYRQTLGQGPEFLTYFQNEAQLEKSRLLSDRFSAERPKGSFSTLEIQRTEQGDSAMYLCASSRNREDAFFGQGTRLTVV.

This clonotype was counted a few times. This sequence joins TRBV7-2 and TRBJ2-1; D remains ambiguous. The CDR3 consists of 15 residues. Trimming took 1 base from V and 3 from J, leaving 10 bases between them. Germline V gene sequence: CDR1 SGHTA, CDR2 FQGNSA. The CDR3 sequence is CASSLVAGSYNEQFF. Here the CDR3 DNA reads TGTGCCAGCAGCTTAGTTGCCGGCAGCTACAATGAGCAGTTCTTC. Together with reference TRBV7-2 and TRBJ2-1, the CDR3 gives the full variable domain: GAGVSQSPSNKVTEKGKDVELRCDPISGHTALYWYRQSLGQGLEFLIYFQGNSAPDKSGLPSDRFSAERTGGSVSTLTIQRTQQEDSAVYLCASSLVAGSYNEQFFGPGTRLTVL.

This clonotype occurred a few times. This chain links TRBV20-1 with TRBJ1-3; D unclear. This CDR3 contains 16 residues. With 6 bases removed from V and 1 base from J, the gap between germline ends came to 19 bases. In germline, CDR1 is DFQATT, CDR2 SNEGSKA (reference sequence). This chain's CDR3 is CSANALYEESGNTIYF. CDR3 sequence (DNA): TGCAGTGCCAACGCATTATACGAGGAATCTGGAAACACCATATATTTT.

This clonotype was seen more than once but under ten times. V and J are TRBV29-1 and TRBJ2-1; D may be TRBD1 or TRBD2 (7 bases each). Trimming removed 7 bases from V and 7 bases from J, with 20 bases in between. The germline V gene has CDR1 SQVTM and CDR2 ANQGSEA. The CDR3 spans 14 residues. This CDR3 is CSAHGRGGRNEQFF. CDR3 coding DNA: TGCAGCGCCCACGGCAGGGGGGGTAGAAATGAGCAGTTCTTC.

The chain joins TRBV9 to TRBJ2-2; 9 bases fit TRBD2. Germline loops: CDR1 SGDLS, CDR2 YYNGEE. J lost 7 bases, V lost 4 bases, and 11 bases had no gene match. This CDR3 is built from 16 residues. This chain's CDR3 is CASSPGPSGTDGELFF. The CDR3 DNA reads TGTGCCAGCAGCCCAGGTCCTAGCGGGACCGACGGGGAGCTGTTTTTT.

This clonotype appeared a few times. The J gene is TRBJ1-4, the V gene TRBV20-1, with D hard to call. The CDR3 length is 13 residues. Trimming took 0 bases from V and 10 from J, leaving 12 bases between them. Germline-derived CDR1 and CDR2 are DFQATT and SNEGSKA (reference sequence). CDR3 nucleotide sequence: TGCAGTGCTAGAGATCGAGGGATAGGAAAACTGTTTTTT. This encodes CSARDRGIGKLFF.

Many counts were recorded for this clonotype. The chain uses TRBV7-6 and TRBJ2-1; no firm D call. Trimming pared 5 bases from V and 9 bases from J, leaving 11 bases between. CDR3 length: 12 residues. Per germline, CDR1 SGHVS and CDR2 FNYEAQ. The CDR3 DNA is TGTGCCAGCAGCCCAACTCTGGGTGAGCAGTTCTTC. Amino acids: CASSPTLGEQFF.

This clonotype appeared many times. V usage is TRBV29-1 and J usage is TRBJ2-7; D might be TRBD2 (6 bases). Germline V gene sequence: CDR1 SQVTM, CDR2 ANQGSEA. The V end was cut by 5 bases, the J end by 2 bases, with 16 bases between. This CDR3 spans 14 amino acids. CDR3 sequence: CSVLGLAKTYEQYF. CDR3 DNA sequence: TGCAGCGTTTTGGGTCTAGCGAAAACCTACGAGCAGTACTTC.

This clonotype was seen ten or more times. The chain carries TRBV20-1 and TRBJ1-1, with 8 bases aligning to TRBD1. The V gene end was trimmed by 4 bases and the J gene end by 0 bases; junction bases not matched to a gene: 1. This CDR3 is built from 13 residues. Germline loops: CDR1 DFQATT, CDR2 SNEGSKA (reference sequence). The chain's CDR3 is CSAKGQVNTEAFF. CDR3 nucleotides: TGCAGTGCTAAGGGACAGGTGAACACTGAAGCTTTCTTT.

In its sample, this clonotype was seen many times. This chain uses TRBV6-2 or TRBV6-3 with TRBJ1-1; 9 nucleotides line up with TRBD1. Germline CDR1 reads MNHEY; CDR2 reads SVGEGT. After removal of 0 bases from V and 4 bases from J, the junction contained 6 bases not matched to a gene. This CDR3 contains 16 residues. The CDR3 DNA is TGTGCCAGCAGTTACTCCGGGGGGGACAGGGCCACTGAAGCTTTCTTT. Translated: CASSYSGGDRATEAFF.

This clonotype was counted only a few times. The chain uses TRBV7-9 and TRBJ1-5; D remains ambiguous. This CDR3 contains 12 residues. Per the germline V gene, CDR1 is SEHNR and CDR2 is FQNEAQ (reference sequence). V shed 2 bases and J shed 6 bases, with 5 bases lying between them. The CDR3 DNA follows: TGTGCCAGCAGCTTATTTAGTCAGCCCCAGCATTTT. This codes for CASSLFSQPQHF.

The chain combines TRBV10-3 with TRBJ1-1; 9 bases map to TRBD1. V was pared by 8 bases and J by 6 bases, with 7 bases of the junction left unmatched. Germline CDR1 is ENHRY and CDR2 is SYGVKD. This CDR3 has 13 amino acids. The DNA for the CDR3 is TGTGCCATCGGGGACAGGGACACTGCTGAAGCTTTCTTT. Its protein is CAIGDRDTAEAFF.

This clonotype has more than one count but fewer than ten. J is TRBJ1-3 and V is TRBV7-9; 7 bases fit TRBD1. The CDR3 consists of 16 residues. After removal of 6 bases from V and 0 bases from J, the junction contained 8 bases not matched to a gene. Germline lookup yields CDR1 SEHNR and CDR2 FQNEAQ (reference sequence). The CDR3 region is CASRYRGPHSGNTIYF. The CDR3 DNA sequence: TGTGCCAGCAGGTACAGGGGTCCCCACTCTGGAAACACCATATATTTT.

The V call is TRBV5-1, the J call TRBJ1-1; no definite D call. Germline V gives CDR1 SGHRS, CDR2 YFSETQ. This CDR3 spans 16 amino acids. Trimming removed 4 bases at V and 0 bases at J, with 16 bases between. Here the CDR3 reads CASSIGSFRMNTEAFF. CDR3 in DNA: TGCGCCAGCAGCATCGGTTCCTTCCGAATGAACACTGAAGCTTTCTTT.

V usage is TRBV6-1 and J usage is TRBJ1-2; D is undetermined. V was cut by 8 bases and J by 7 bases, with 11 bases left in between. Looked up from germline, CDR1 is MNHNS and CDR2 is SASEGT. The CDR3 contains 11 residues. CDR3 DNA sequence: TGTGCCAGCTTTGCCGGGGTTGGCTACACCTTC. Translated: CASFAGVGYTF.

This clonotype was recorded a few times. Since a much larger clone is just one base distant, this may be a read error. The chain is built from TRBV2 and TRBJ1-1, with 8 bases that match TRBD1. Germline CDR1 SNHLY, CDR2 FYNNEI. The V and J ends lost 5 bases and 5 bases, in that order; junction bases with no gene match: 4. The CDR3 sequence is 13 residues long. The CDR3 bases are TGTGCCAGCAGTCGGGACAGGAGGACTGAAGCTTTCTTT. Translation: CASSRDRRTEAFF.

This clonotype has more than one count but fewer than ten. V is TRBV7-9 and J is TRBJ2-1; D is unresolved. Trimming removed 2 bases from V and 14 bases from J, with 16 bases in between. Germline CDR1 SEHNR, CDR2 FQNEAQ (reference sequence). The CDR3 consists of 13 residues. The CDR3 protein is CASSLIAPKEKFF. CDR3 DNA: TGTGCCAGCAGCTTAATCGCTCCTAAAGAAAAGTTCTTC.

This clonotype has only a few counts. This sequence joins TRBV9 and TRBJ2-1; D tentatively reads TRBD1 or TRBD2 (5 bases each). V was shortened by 4 bases and J by 4 bases, with 15 bases between the two germline ends. Germline V lookup: CDR1 SGDLS, CDR2 YYNGEE. The CDR3 covers 15 residues. DNA of the CDR3: TGTGCCAGCAGCCCCGGGACGCAAACTTACAATGAGCAGTTCTTC. This codes for CASSPGTQTYNEQFF.

This clonotype appeared a few times. This chain joins TRBV9 and TRBJ1-3; D is uncertain. The V end was cut by 0 bases, the J end by 0 bases, with 10 bases between. CDR3 length: 16 amino acids. Germline V gene data show CDR1 as SGDLS and CDR2 as YYNGEE. In nucleotides, the CDR3 is TGTGCCAGCAGCGTAGACGGAGGAGACTCTGGAAACACCATATATTTT. It is translated as CASSVDGGDSGNTIYF. The complete variable domain, with remaining parts taken from reference TRBV9 and TRBJ1-3, reads DSGVTQTPKHLITATGQRVTLRCSPRSGDLSVYWYQQSLDQGLQFLIQYYNGEERAKGNILERFSAQQFPDLHSELNLSSLELGDSALYFCASSVDGGDSGNTIYFGEGSWLTVV.

J is TRBJ1-4 and V is TRBV5-1; D remains unclear. CDR3 length equals 16 residues. V lost 1 base to trimming and J lost 4 bases, with 14 bases between them. CDR1 SGHRS and CDR2 YFSETQ come from the germline V gene. The CDR3 spells CASSLSDTSGNEKLFF. The CDR3 nucleotides are TGCGCCAGCAGCTTGTCAGACACCTCGGGTAATGAAAAACTGTTTTTT.

The rearrangement uses TRBV11-2 and TRBJ2-2, with a weak D call TRBD1 (6 bases). This CDR3 has 14 amino acids. Germline CDR1 is SGHAT and CDR2 is FQNNGV. Trimming stripped 8 bases from V and 7 bases from J, with 17 bases between. CDR3 DNA sequence: TGTGCCAGCCAAGCGGACAGCCTCCACGGGGAGCTGTTTTTT. This gives the protein CASQADSLHGELFF.

CDR3 residues: CASSSIQGYMDYGYTF. Here the CDR3 DNA reads TGTGCCAGCAGCTCGATACAGGGTTATATGGACTATGGCTACACCTTC. The chain uses TRBV7-9 and TRBJ1-2, with D possibly TRBD1 on 6 matching bases. The germline V gene encodes CDR1 SEHNR and CDR2 FQNEAQ (reference sequence). The V end lost 4 bases, the J end lost 3 bases, and 18 bases lay between the germline ends. The CDR3 runs to 16 residues. Looking up the rest from reference TRBV7-9 and TRBJ1-2 gives the full variable domain: DTGVSQNPRHKITKRGQNVTFRCDPISEHNRLYWYRQTLGQGPEFLTYFQNEAQLEKSRLLSDRFSAERPKGSFSTLEIQRTEQGDSAMYLCASSSIQGYMDYGYTFGSGTRLTVV.